The 23 T cell receptor beta chains below were found in one sample sequenced in a study of OX40 agonist ivuxolimab in advanced cancers. The protocol used for the library was the immunoSEQ multiplex PCR assay. TCRdb holds this immuneACCESS table with in-frame rearrangements only. Some clones are missing; in checked studies, unresolved V genes explain under half, and the rest has no known cause. This sample gives tens of thousands of clones in total; 86% of them show up just once. Roughly 6% of the sample is held by the ten biggest clonotypes. The sequencing used CD4+ or CD8+ T cells sorted from blood, collected in a trial of the OX40 agonist ivuxolimab. Receptors were obtained from an adult with an advanced solid tumor such as melanoma, head and neck, liver or kidney cancer.

The J gene is TRBJ2-5, the V gene TRBV4-2; 9 bases fit TRBD1. Germline assignment: CDR1 LGHNA and CDR2 YNFKEQ. V shed 0 bases and J 5 bases; nucleotides not matched to a gene: 1. The CDR3 extends over 14 amino acids. CDR3 in DNA: TGTGCCAGCAGCCAAGAACAGGGGGCTGAGACCCAGTACTTC. It yields the protein CASSQEQGAETQYF.

The chain carries TRBV10-3 and TRBJ1-2; D unresolved. Germline V gene data show CDR1 as ENHRY and CDR2 as SYGVKD. CDR3 length: 14 residues. The V end was cut by 6 bases, the J end by 4 bases, with 15 bases between. CDR3 loop: CAISAKTDFYGYTF. The CDR3 DNA follows: TGTGCCATCAGCGCTAAGACGGACTTCTATGGCTACACCTTC.

This clone was observed once. This chain connects TRBV7-8 to TRBJ2-1; D is undetermined. Looked up from germline, CDR1 is SGHVS and CDR2 is FQNEAQ. The CDR3 is made up of 16 amino acids. With 2 bases removed from V and 5 bases from J, the gap between germline ends came to 16 bases. The DNA of the CDR3 is TGTGCCAGCAGCTTACCTGGTAGAATCATCGACAATGAGCAGTTCTTC. This sequence encodes CASSLPGRIIDNEQFF.

As regards this clone: This sample also contains other DNA sequences that code for the same CDR3. CDR3 bases: TGTGCCAGCAGCCGTTCGGCACCCCGGGAACTGTTTTTT. As protein: CASSRSAPRELFF. The chain employs TRBV5-4 and TRBJ1-4, with D unclear. The V gene lost 4 bases and the J gene lost 12 bases, with 16 bases spanning the gap. The CDR3 totals 13 residues. Germline CDR1 reads SGHNT; CDR2 reads YYREEE (reference sequence).

J is TRBJ2-1 and V is TRBV19, with 7 bases fitting TRBD2. After removal of 7 bases from V and 4 bases from J, the junction contained 13 bases not matched to a gene. Germline-derived CDR1 and CDR2 are LNHDA and SQIVND (reference sequence). The CDR3 length is 16 residues. The CDR3 DNA sequence: TGTGCCAGTACGGACCGCGGGCTAGCGGTATACAATGAGCAGTTCTTC. It codes for CASTDRGLAVYNEQFF.

This clone was seen just once. The chain uses TRBV11-2 and TRBJ2-1; D remains ambiguous. Germline V gives CDR1 SGHAT, CDR2 FQNNGV. CDR3 length equals 15 residues. The germline V and J ends were trimmed by 3 bases and 8 bases, with 17 bases remaining between them. DNA for the CDR3: TGTGCCAGCAGCTTGGGCAGCGAATCTTCCGATGAGCAGTTCTTC. Translated, it gives CASSLGSESSDEQFF.

The J gene is TRBJ1-5, the V gene TRBV9, with 8 bases matching TRBD1. V was clipped by 0 bases and J by 7 bases; unmatched bases: 3. Germline loops: CDR1 SGDLS, CDR2 YYNGEE. There are 14 residues in the CDR3. The CDR3 DNA follows: TGTGCCAGCAGCGTAGGGACAGGGATACAGCCCCAGCATTTT. This sequence encodes CASSVGTGIQPQHF.

This clone was found once. The chain recombines TRBV7-6 with TRBJ2-2; D remains ambiguous. Trimming cost V 1 base and J 6 bases, with 3 bases left between them. Germline lookup yields CDR1 SGHVS and CDR2 FNYEAQ. The CDR3 length is 12 residues. The CDR3 sequence: CASSLVSGELFF. The CDR3 nucleotides read TGTGCCAGCAGCTTAGTATCCGGGGAGCTGTTTTTT.

This clone was found once. The chain joins TRBV29-1 to TRBJ2-7, with TRBD1 as a possible D gene (6 bases). V was clipped by 6 bases and J by 7 bases, with 22 bases between them. Germline V gene lookup returns CDR1 SQVTM and CDR2 ANQGSEA. The CDR3 has 14 amino acids. The CDR3 bases are TGCAGCGTAGAGGACAGTGGAGTAACGGGGGAGCAGTACTTC. Translation: CSVEDSGVTGEQYF.

The rearrangement joins TRBV7-8 to TRBJ1-1; 11 nucleotides align to TRBD1. This CDR3 region has 15 residues. CDR1 is SGHVS and CDR2 is FQNEAQ in the germline V gene. J was trimmed by 4 bases and V by 5 bases; bases with no gene match: 6. Written as DNA, the CDR3 is TGTGCCAGCAGCCACGGACAGGGGGCCGGCACTGAAGCTTTCTTT. Residues: CASSHGQGAGTEAFF.

The chain has TRBV19 and TRBJ2-5, with D possibly matching TRBD2 (6 bases). The closer fit of TRBJ2-7 to the DNA end suggests the J call may be wrong. Germline CDR1 LNHDA, CDR2 SQIVND (reference sequence). This CDR3 has 15 amino acids. The CDR3 nucleotides are TGTGCCAGTAGTACTACGGGACTGGCATCCTACGAGCAGTACTTC. This encodes CASSTTGLASYEQYF.

The chain has TRBV11-2 and TRBJ2-5; D may be TRBD2 (6 bases). The CDR3 covers 15 residues. Germline V CDR1 and CDR2: SGHAT, FQNNGV. The V end was cut by 5 bases, the J end by 4 bases, with 17 bases between. The CDR3 sequence: CASSPYGGLGETQYF. The CDR3 DNA reads TGTGCCAGCAGCCCATATGGAGGGTTGGGAGAGACCCAGTACTTC.

The V gene is TRBV5-1, the J gene TRBJ2-1; the match to TRBD2 covers 10 bases. Trimming cost V 1 base and J 4 bases; bases outside gene matches: 2. The CDR3 totals 15 residues. CDR1 and CDR2 (germline): SGHRS, YFSETQ. Here the CDR3 reads CASSLSSGGYNEQFF. DNA of the CDR3: TGCGCCAGCAGCTTGAGTAGCGGGGGGTACAATGAGCAGTTCTTC.

In its sample, this clone was seen a few times. The chain has TRBV5-1 and TRBJ2-5; 8 bases fit TRBD2. The CDR3 spans 14 residues. Germline V gene lookup returns CDR1 SGHRS and CDR2 YFSETQ. V lost 4 bases to trimming and J lost 1 base; unmatched junction nucleotides: 3. CDR3 sequence (DNA): TGCGCCAGCAGCATCGGGGGGGTCCAAGAGACCCAGTACTTC. This encodes CASSIGGVQETQYF.

V gene TRBV15 combines with J gene TRBJ1-4; 10 nucleotides agree with TRBD1. This CDR3 spans 14 amino acids. The junction had 2 bases not matched to a gene; V was cut back by 3 bases and J by 7 bases. Looked up from germline, CDR1 is LNHNV and CDR2 is YYDKDF (reference sequence). CDR3: CATSRDRGSEKLFF. The CDR3 nucleotides read TGTGCCACCAGCAGGGACAGGGGGAGTGAAAAACTGTTTTTT. The variable domain in full, with the rest retrieved from reference TRBV15 and TRBJ1-4, is DAMVIQNPRYQVTQFGKPVTLSCSQTLNHNVMYWYQQKSSQAPKLLFHYYDKDFNNEADTPDNFQSRRPNTSFCFLDIRSPGLGDTAMYLCATSRDRGSEKLFFGSGTQLSVL.

The chain links TRBV12-5 to TRBJ1-1; D possibly corresponds to TRBD1 (6 bases). The CDR3 is 15 residues long. Trimming took 1 base from V and 5 from J, leaving 14 bases between them. CDR1 is LGHNT and CDR2 is FRNRAP in the germline V gene. The CDR3 DNA is TGTGCTAGTGGTTTGGAAAGGGGGAGATGGACTGAAGCTTTCTTT. It encodes CASGLERGRWTEAFF.

The table lists this clone with a count of one. This sequence joins TRBV6-5 and TRBJ1-1, with a weak D call TRBD1 (6 bases). The CDR3 runs 12 residues. Trimming cost V 7 bases and J 9 bases, with 15 bases left between them. The V gene's germline CDR1 is MNHEY and CDR2 SVGAGI. Written as DNA, the CDR3 is TGTGCCAGCACCCCTAGAGGGGGGAAAGCTTTCTTT. This translates into CASTPRGGKAFF.

This clone appeared a single time. J is TRBJ1-1 and V is TRBV2; 8 nucleotides align to TRBD1. The germline CDR1 and CDR2 sequences are SNHLY and FYNNEI. The CDR3 has 15 amino acids. V lost 7 bases and J lost 4; bases outside the gene matches: 11. The CDR3 loop is CASTRTGRGPTEAFF. DNA for the CDR3: TGTGCCAGCACCCGAACGGGCAGGGGGCCCACTGAAGCTTTCTTT.

The chain combines TRBV5-5 with TRBJ2-5; D not certain. In germline, CDR1 is SGHKS, CDR2 YYEKEE (reference sequence). V was cut by 0 bases and J by 5 bases, with 11 bases left in between. This CDR3 comprises 14 residues. This chain's CDR3 is CASSLAPPQETQYF. CDR3 DNA sequence: TGTGCCAGCAGCTTGGCACCCCCGCAGGAGACCCAGTACTTC.

This sequence joins TRBV30 and TRBJ2-2, with 7 bases aligning to TRBD1. CDR1 GTSNPN and CDR2 SVGIG come from the germline V gene (reference sequence). The CDR3 loop spans 14 amino acids. With V trimmed by 2 bases and J by 7 bases, 7 bases remained unmatched. CDR3 protein: CAWSRQGVGGELFF. The CDR3, as DNA: TGTGCCTGGAGTAGGCAGGGGGTTGGCGGGGAGCTGTTTTTT. Looking up the rest from reference TRBV30 and TRBJ2-2 gives the full variable domain: SQTIHQWPATLVQPVGSPLSLECTVEGTSNPNLYWYRQAAGRGLQLLFYSVGIGQISSEVPQNLSASRPQDRQFILSSKKLLLSDSGFYLCAWSRQGVGGELFFGEGSRLTVL.

The V call is TRBV6-5, the J call TRBJ2-3; 10 bases fit TRBD1. The CDR3 extends over 15 amino acids. Germline CDR1 and CDR2: MNHEY and SVGAGI. With V trimmed by 2 bases and J by 5 bases, 4 bases remained unmatched. The CDR3 loop reads CASSYTTGGQDTQYF. CDR3 DNA sequence: TGTGCCAGCAGTTACACGACAGGGGGCCAAGATACGCAGTATTTT.

This clone was counted many times. This chain connects TRBV6-7 to TRBJ2-7, with a possible D match to TRBD2 (5 bases). TRBV6-7 has ORF status, its function being uncertain. V was clipped by 10 bases and J by 5 bases, with 24 bases between them. The length of the CDR3 is 15 residues. Written as DNA, the CDR3 is TGTGCCACCGCGGAGCTAGGAGGACGACGTAACGAGCAGTACTTC. Its protein is CATAELGGRRNEQYF.

The V and J genes are TRBV6-6 and TRBJ2-2; 9 bases are shared with TRBD1. V lost 6 bases and J lost 4; bases outside the gene matches: 9. This CDR3 contains 16 residues. Germline V CDR1 and CDR2: MNHNY, SVGAGI (reference sequence). The CDR3 reads CASRLPGQGGTGELFF. CDR3 in DNA: TGTGCCAGCAGATTACCGGGACAGGGCGGCACCGGGGAGCTGTTTTTT.